In its sample, the clone carrying this T cell receptor (beta chain) was seen a few times. These data are taken from a study of T cell changes during pregnancy in multiple sclerosis. Some clones are missing from TCRdb's copy, which holds only in-frame ones; the method was immunoSEQ multiplex PCR. The data hold approximately 39,000 clones, with about 95% observed a single time. The CDR3 has 13 amino acids. V lost 2 bases and J 8 bases, leaving 12 bases between the germline ends. Germline lookup yields CDR1 SEHNR and CDR2 FQNEAQ (reference sequence). The rearrangement joins TRBV7-9 to TRBJ1-1; D ambiguous. The sample here was CD4+ T cells from peripheral blood mononuclear cells, taken in the second trimester of pregnancy. This sequence was found in a female donor with multiple sclerosis, enrolled in a pregnancy study. The CDR3 sequence: CASSLLSAGEAFF. As DNA, the CDR3 is TGTGCCAGCAGCTTACTATCTGCGGGGGAAGCTTTCTTT. Using reference TRBV7-9 and TRBJ1-1 for the parts outside the CDR3, the full variable domain is DTGVSQNPRHKITKRGQNVTFRCDPISEHNRLYWYRQTLGQGPEFLTYFQNEAQLEKSRLLSDRFSAERPKGSFSTLEIQRTEQGDSAMYLCASSLLSAGEAFFGQGTRLTVV.